This T cell receptor (beta chain) was captured by sequencing in a study of T cell responses to AZD1222 COVID-19 vaccine. The CDR3 is 17 amino acids. CDR1 is SSHAT and CDR2 is FNYEAQ in the germline V gene (reference sequence). A remark on this clone: The junction departs from the called germline gene at one end, perhaps through a read error.

Some clones are missing from TCRdb's copy, which holds only in-frame ones; the method was immunoSEQ multiplex PCR. There are over 110,000 clones in the sample; roughly 92% occur only once, and 1.5% to 2% lies in the top ten. The rearrangement joins TRBV7-7 to TRBJ2-2; 10 positions agree with TRBD2. The source of this sequence is an adult in good health. The source was peripheral blood, collected on day 0 of AZD1222 vaccination. The CDR3 reads CASSPQTSGRAAGELFF. CDR3 nucleotide sequence: TGTGCTAGCAGCCCCCAAACCAGCGGGAGGGCCGCCGGGGAGCTGTTTTTT.